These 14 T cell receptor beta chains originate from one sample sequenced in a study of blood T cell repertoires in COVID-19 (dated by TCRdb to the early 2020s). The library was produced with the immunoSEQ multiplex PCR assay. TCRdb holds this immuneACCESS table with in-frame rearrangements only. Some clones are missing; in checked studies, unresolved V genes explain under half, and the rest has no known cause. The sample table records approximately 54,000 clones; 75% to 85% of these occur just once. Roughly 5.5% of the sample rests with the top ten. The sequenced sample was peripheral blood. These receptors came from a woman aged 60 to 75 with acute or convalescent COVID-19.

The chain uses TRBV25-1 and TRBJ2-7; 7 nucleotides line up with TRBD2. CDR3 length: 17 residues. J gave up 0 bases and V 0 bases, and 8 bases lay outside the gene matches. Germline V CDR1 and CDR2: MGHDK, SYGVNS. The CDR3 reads CASSEYTAGLSSYEQYF. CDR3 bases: TGTGCCAGCAGTGAATATACAGCGGGGCTGAGCTCCTACGAGCAGTACTTC.

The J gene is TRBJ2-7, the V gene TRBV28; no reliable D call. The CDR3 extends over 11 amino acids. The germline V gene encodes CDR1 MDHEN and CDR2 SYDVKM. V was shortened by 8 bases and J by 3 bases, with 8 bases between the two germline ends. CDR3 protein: CASSTGYEQYF. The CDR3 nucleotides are TGTGCCAGCTCAACGGGCTACGAGCAGTACTTC.

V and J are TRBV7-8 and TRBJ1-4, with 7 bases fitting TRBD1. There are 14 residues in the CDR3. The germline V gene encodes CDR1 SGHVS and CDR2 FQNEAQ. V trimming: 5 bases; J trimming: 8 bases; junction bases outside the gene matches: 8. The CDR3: CASSARTGREKLFF. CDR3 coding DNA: TGTGCCAGCAGCGCCCGGACAGGCCGGGAAAAACTGTTTTTT.

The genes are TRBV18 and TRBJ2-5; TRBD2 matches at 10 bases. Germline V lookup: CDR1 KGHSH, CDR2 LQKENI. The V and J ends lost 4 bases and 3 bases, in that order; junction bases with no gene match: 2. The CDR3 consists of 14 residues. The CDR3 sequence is CASSLAGGKETQYF. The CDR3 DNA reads TGTGCCAGCTCACTAGCGGGGGGAAAAGAGACCCAGTACTTC.

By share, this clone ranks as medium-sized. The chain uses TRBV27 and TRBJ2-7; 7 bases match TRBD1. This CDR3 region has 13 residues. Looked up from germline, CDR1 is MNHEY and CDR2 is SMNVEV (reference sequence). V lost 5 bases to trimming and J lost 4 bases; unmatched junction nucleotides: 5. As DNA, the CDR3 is TGTGCCAGCAGTACGGACAGGTGGTACGAGCAGTACTTC. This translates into CASSTDRWYEQYF.

The CDR3 reads CASSQSMGLSNQPQHF. In DNA, the CDR3 is TGTGCCAGCAGCCAATCAATGGGCCTTAGCAATCAGCCCCAGCATTTT. V and J are TRBV16 and TRBJ1-5; D uncertain. Germline V lookup: CDR1 KGHSY, CDR2 FQNENV. The CDR3 extends over 16 amino acids. Trimming removed 0 bases at V and 0 bases at J, with 9 bases between.

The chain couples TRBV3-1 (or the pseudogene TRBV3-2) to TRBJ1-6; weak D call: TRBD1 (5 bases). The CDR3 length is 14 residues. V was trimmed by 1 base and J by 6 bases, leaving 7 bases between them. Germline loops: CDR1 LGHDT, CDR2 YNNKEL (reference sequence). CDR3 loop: CASSQGGGNSPLHF. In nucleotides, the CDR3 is TGTGCCAGCAGCCAAGGGGGCGGTAATTCACCCCTCCACTTT.

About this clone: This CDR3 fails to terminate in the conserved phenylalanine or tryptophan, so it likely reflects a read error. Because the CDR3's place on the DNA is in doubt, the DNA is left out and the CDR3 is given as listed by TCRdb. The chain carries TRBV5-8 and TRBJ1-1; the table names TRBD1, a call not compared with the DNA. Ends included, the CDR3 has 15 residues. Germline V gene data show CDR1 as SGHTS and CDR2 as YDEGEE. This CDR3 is CASSLGEGTRVEAFV.

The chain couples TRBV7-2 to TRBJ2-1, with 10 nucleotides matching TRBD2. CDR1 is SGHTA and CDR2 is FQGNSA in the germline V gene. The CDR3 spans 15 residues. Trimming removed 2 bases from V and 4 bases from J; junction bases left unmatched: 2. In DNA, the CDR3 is TGTGCCAGCAGCTTAACTAGCGGGAAATACAATGAGCAGTTCTTC. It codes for CASSLTSGKYNEQFF.

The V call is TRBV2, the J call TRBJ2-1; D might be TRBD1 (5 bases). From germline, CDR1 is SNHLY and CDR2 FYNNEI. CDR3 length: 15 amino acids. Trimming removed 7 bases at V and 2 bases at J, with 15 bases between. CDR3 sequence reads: CASIRASRAYNEQFF. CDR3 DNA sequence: TGTGCCAGCATCAGGGCCAGCAGAGCCTACAATGAGCAGTTCTTC.

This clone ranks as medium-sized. DNA for the CDR3: TGCGCCAGCAGCTTGGAACTTGACTACTACGAGCAGTACTTC. This sequence encodes CASSLELDYYEQYF. The chain has TRBV5-1 and TRBJ2-7; a weak D match, TRBD2 (5 bases). Germline loops: CDR1 SGHRS, CDR2 YFSETQ. The V gene lost 0 bases and the J gene lost 3 bases, with 10 bases spanning the gap. CDR3 length: 14 amino acids.

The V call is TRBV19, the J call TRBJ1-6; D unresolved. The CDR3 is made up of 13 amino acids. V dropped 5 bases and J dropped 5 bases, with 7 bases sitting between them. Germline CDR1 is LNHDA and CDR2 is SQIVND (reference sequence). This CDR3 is CASSARNNSPLHF. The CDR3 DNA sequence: TGTGCCAGTAGTGCTAGAAATAATTCACCCCTCCACTTT. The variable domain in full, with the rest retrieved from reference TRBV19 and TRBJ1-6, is DGGITQSPKYLFRKEGQNVTLSCEQNLNHDAMYWYRQDPGQGLRLIYYSQIVNDFQKGDIAEGYSVSREKKESFPLTVTSAQKNPTAFYLCASSARNNSPLHFGNGTRLTVT.

CDR3 DNA: TGTGCCAGCAGCTTCGCCGGGACAGCGAACACCGGGGAGCTGTTTTTT. Translating it yields CASSFAGTANTGELFF. The J gene is TRBJ2-2, the V gene TRBV7-3, with TRBD1 identical over 7 bases. From germline, CDR1 is SGHTA and CDR2 FQGTGA. The V gene end was trimmed by 3 bases and the J gene end by 0 bases; junction bases not matched to a gene: 4. The CDR3 consists of 16 residues.

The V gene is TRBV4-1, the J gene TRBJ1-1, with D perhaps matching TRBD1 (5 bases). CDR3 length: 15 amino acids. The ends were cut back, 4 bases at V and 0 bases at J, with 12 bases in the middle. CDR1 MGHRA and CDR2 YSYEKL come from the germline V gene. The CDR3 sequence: CASSRQQVMNTEAFF. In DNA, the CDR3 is TGCGCCAGCAGCCGCCAACAGGTAATGAACACTGAAGCTTTCTTT.